Shown below are 30 T cell receptor beta chains from a single sample sequenced in a study of T cell responses to AZD1222 COVID-19 vaccine. Data came from immunoSEQ multiplex PCR; TCRdb stores just in-frame clones and leaves some out. The table lists 90,000 to 130,000 clones, 88% of them singletons. The input for sequencing was peripheral blood, taken on day 0 of AZD1222 vaccination. These receptors all come from an adult in good health.

The chain carries TRBV7-9 and TRBJ2-1; D is ambiguous. The CDR3 is 11 amino acids. The V end lost 5 bases, the J end lost 3 bases, and 2 bases lay between the germline ends. The germline CDR1 and CDR2 sequences are SEHNR and FQNEAQ (reference sequence). The CDR3 nucleotides are TGTGCCAGCAGCCACTACAATGAGCAGTTCTTC. Its translation is CASSHYNEQFF.

The chain uses TRBV19 and TRBJ2-1, with TRBD1 as a possible D gene (5 bases). Germline CDR1 and CDR2: LNHDA and SQIVND (reference sequence). Trimming took 3 bases from V and 10 from J, leaving 13 bases between them. CDR3 size: 13 residues. CDR3 sequence reads: CASSMVGAGEQFF. CDR3 bases: TGTGCCAGTAGTATGGTTGGGGCAGGGGAGCAGTTCTTC.

The chain combines TRBV7-9 with TRBJ2-2; D gene ambiguous. CDR1 is SEHNR, CDR2 FQNEAQ, per germline (reference sequence). V dropped 1 base and J dropped 1 base, with 13 bases sitting between them. There are 17 residues in the CDR3. CDR3 amino acids: CASSLDIGRKNTGELFF. As DNA, the CDR3 is TGTGCCAGCAGCTTAGATATTGGTCGAAAGAACACCGGGGAGCTGTTTTTT.

The chain uses TRBV18 and TRBJ1-3; D is undetermined. V was clipped by 2 bases and J by 0 bases, with 5 bases between them. The germline V gene has CDR1 KGHSH and CDR2 LQKENI. The CDR3 covers 14 residues. DNA for the CDR3: TGTGCCAGCTCACCAGGCGCCTCTGGAAACACCATATATTTT. Translating gives CASSPGASGNTIYF.

This clone has a handful of counts. Written as DNA, the CDR3 is TGTGCCAGCAGTGAACAGGGGGGAGGACTGAACACTGAAGCTTTCTTT. It is translated as CASSEQGGGLNTEAFF. The J gene is TRBJ1-1, the V gene TRBV6-1, with TRBD1 matching over 7 bases. The CDR3 length is 16 residues. V was clipped by 2 bases and J by 0 bases; unmatched bases: 6. The germline V gene encodes CDR1 MNHNS and CDR2 SASEGT.

In this sample, this clone turned up once. V is TRBV5-1 and J is TRBJ1-2; TRBD1 matches at 9 bases. Germline V gene lookup returns CDR1 SGHRS and CDR2 YFSETQ. V gave up 0 bases and J gave up 6 bases; unmatched junction bases: 3. The CDR3 consists of 14 residues. The CDR3: CASSLVRTGDGYTF. The CDR3 DNA sequence: TGCGCCAGCAGCTTGGTCCGGACAGGGGATGGCTACACCTTC.

The chain employs TRBV7-9 and TRBJ1-5, with a weak D call TRBD1 (6 bases). CDR3 size: 14 residues. V dropped 1 base and J dropped 2 bases, with 6 bases sitting between them. CDR1 is SEHNR and CDR2 is FQNEAQ in the germline V gene (reference sequence). The chain's CDR3 is CASSLGQGNQPQHF. CDR3 nucleotides: TGTGCCAGCAGCTTAGGACAGGGCAATCAGCCCCAGCATTTT.

The rearrangement joins TRBV4-1 to TRBJ1-2; 9 positions agree with TRBD1. The CDR3 is made up of 13 amino acids. CDR1 is MGHRA, CDR2 YSYEKL, per germline. The trim removed 1 base at V and 8 bases at J, leaving 2 bases unmatched. CDR3 amino acids: CASSQVGTGGYTF. The DNA for the CDR3 is TGCGCCAGCAGCCAAGTAGGGACAGGGGGCTACACCTTC.

The chain couples TRBV12-3 or TRBV12-4 to TRBJ1-1; D unclear. This CDR3 contains 13 residues. V was shortened by 7 bases and J by 1 base, with 10 bases between the two germline ends. The CDR3 DNA is TGTGCCAGCAACGGACGGGCGAACACTGAAGCTTTCTTT. It is translated as CASNGRANTEAFF.

The chain employs TRBV11-2 and TRBJ1-5; TRBD1 matches at 12 bases. With V trimmed by 2 bases and J by 2 bases, 7 bases remained unmatched. The CDR3 totals 18 residues. CDR1 and CDR2 from the germline V gene are SGHAT and FQNNGV. The CDR3 protein is CASSLSGQGAAGNQPQHF. The CDR3 nucleotides read TGTGCCAGCAGCTTATCGGGACAGGGGGCGGCTGGCAATCAGCCCCAGCATTTT.

V is TRBV20-1 and J is TRBJ2-1; no clear D. There are 11 residues in the CDR3. Germline CDR1 reads DFQATT; CDR2 reads SNEGSKA (reference sequence). Trimming took 6 bases from V and 12 from J, leaving 15 bases between them. The CDR3 here is CSAPEGWMQFF. DNA of the CDR3: TGCAGTGCCCCTGAAGGGTGGATGCAGTTCTTC.

This chain connects TRBV5-8 to TRBJ2-2, with D maybe TRBD2 (6 bases). V lost 5 bases and J 2 bases, leaving 13 bases between the germline ends. The CDR3 covers 15 residues. Germline V gene data show CDR1 as SGHTS and CDR2 as YDEGEE. CDR3 amino acids: CASSFGLSNTGELFF. CDR3 coding DNA: TGTGCCAGCAGTTTTGGACTATCAAACACCGGGGAGCTGTTTTTT.

Here the CDR3 DNA reads TGCGCCAGCAGCGCGACCCGGGACAGGTCGCGAGGCTACACCTTC. Amino acids: CASSATRDRSRGYTF. This chain connects TRBV5-1 to TRBJ1-2; 8 bases line up with TRBD1. The CDR3 is 15 amino acids. J was trimmed by 8 bases and V by 4 bases; bases with no gene match: 13. Germline V gives CDR1 SGHRS, CDR2 YFSETQ.

The chain has TRBV7-7 and TRBJ2-1, with 8 bases lining up with TRBD2. Germline values: CDR1 SSHAT, CDR2 FNYEAQ (reference sequence). The V gene end was trimmed by 5 bases and the J gene end by 2 bases; junction bases not matched to a gene: 5. The CDR3 loop spans 15 amino acids. The CDR3 DNA sequence: TGTGCCAGCAGCCCTCGGGAGGGGGCCTACAATGAGCAGTTCTTC. This translates into CASSPREGAYNEQFF.

The CDR3 here is CASSKTGGANGNQPQHF. The CDR3 region has the DNA TGTGCCAGCAGCAAGACAGGGGGCGCCAATGGCAATCAGCCCCAGCATTTT. The chain combines TRBV21-1 with TRBJ1-5; TRBD1 is the table's D call, not checked against the DNA. TRBV21-1 is designated a pseudogene. This CDR3 is 17 amino acids long.

The chain recombines TRBV11-2 with TRBJ2-5; D unclear. The V gene's germline CDR1 is SGHAT and CDR2 FQNNGV. There are 11 residues in the CDR3. Deletions cut 1 base from V and 7 bases from J, with 4 bases between. As DNA, the CDR3 is TGTGCCAGCAGCTTAGGGAGGACCCAGTACTTC. Residues: CASSLGRTQYF.

The chain recombines TRBV2 with TRBJ1-6; D is perhaps TRBD1 (5 bases). The V gene lost 2 bases and the J gene lost 8 bases, with 7 bases spanning the gap. CDR1 SNHLY and CDR2 FYNNEI come from the germline V gene. The CDR3 totals 13 residues. CDR3 protein: CASSEQGYSPLHF. The CDR3 DNA sequence: TGTGCCAGCAGTGAACAGGGTTATTCACCCCTCCACTTT.

This sequence joins TRBV5-4 and TRBJ1-2; the D gene is possibly TRBD1 (5 bases). Trimming removed 6 bases from V and 6 bases from J, with 15 bases in between. Germline CDR1 and CDR2: SGHNT and YYREEE (reference sequence). The CDR3 spans 13 residues. The CDR3, as DNA: TGTGCCAGCACCGGGGGGACGGCAGATGGCTACACCTTC. This codes for CASTGGTADGYTF.

Relative to its sample, this clone is medium-sized. The rearrangement links TRBV6-4 to TRBJ1-1; D uncertain. The germline V gene encodes CDR1 MRHNA and CDR2 SNTAGT. The V end was cut by 0 bases, the J end by 8 bases, with 10 bases between. This CDR3 comprises 13 residues. In nucleotides, the CDR3 is TGTGCCAGCAGTGACTCGATAGAGTCGGAAGCTTTCTTT. Translation: CASSDSIESEAFF.

The genes are TRBV6-6 and TRBJ2-7; a weak D match, TRBD2 (6 bases). The V gene's germline CDR1 is MNHNY and CDR2 SVGAGI (reference sequence). The CDR3 totals 15 residues. Trimming left V 6 bases short and J 3 bases short, with 18 bases between. This CDR3 is CASSTHRDLIYEQYF. In DNA form, the CDR3 reads TGTGCCAGCAGCACCCATCGGGACTTAATCTACGAGCAGTACTTC.

As DNA, the CDR3 is TGTGCCACCCGCGCCCTTACCTACAATGAGCAGTTCTTC. Its translation: CATRALTYNEQFF. J is TRBJ2-1 and V is TRBV27; D call uncertain. The germline CDR1 and CDR2 sequences are MNHEY and SMNVEV (reference sequence). The V end lost 10 bases, the J end lost 2 bases, and 12 bases lay between the germline ends. The CDR3 totals 13 residues.

The V and J genes are TRBV18 and TRBJ1-2; no clear D gene. Trimming took 3 bases from V and 5 from J, leaving 10 bases between them. Germline V CDR1 and CDR2: KGHSH, LQKENI. This CDR3 comprises 13 residues. The CDR3 loop is CASSPSVEYGYTF. DNA of the CDR3: TGTGCCAGCTCACCCTCGGTAGAATATGGCTACACCTTC.

This rearrangement joins TRBV27 to TRBJ2-5; D unclear. Trimming stripped 5 bases from V and 1 base from J, with 14 bases between. The CDR3 has 15 amino acids. Per germline, CDR1 MNHEY and CDR2 SMNVEV (reference sequence). The CDR3 loop is CASSNHLSRQETQYF. CDR3 sequence (DNA): TGTGCCAGCAGTAATCACCTATCGCGCCAAGAGACCCAGTACTTC.

The rearrangement joins TRBV18 to TRBJ1-2; D uncertain. This CDR3 region has 13 residues. Trimming stripped 2 bases from V and 3 bases from J, with 7 bases between. Germline CDR1 KGHSH, CDR2 LQKENI. The CDR3 DNA is TGTGCCAGCTCACCAGAAAGAGACTATGGCTACACCTTC. Protein product: CASSPERDYGYTF.

The chain recombines TRBV18 with TRBJ2-7; 8 nucleotides agree with TRBD1. This CDR3 is built from 13 residues. Trimming took 3 bases from V and 5 from J; bases not matched to a gene: 3. Germline CDR1 is KGHSH and CDR2 is LQKENI. CDR3 loop: CASSPDRVNEQYF. The CDR3 DNA is TGTGCCAGCTCACCGGACAGGGTGAACGAGCAGTACTTC.

This clone was seen a handful of times. This chain links TRBV6-5 with TRBJ1-2; 8 nucleotides align to TRBD1. V lost 7 bases and J lost 2; bases outside the gene matches: 3. The CDR3 is made up of 13 amino acids. CDR1 MNHEY and CDR2 SVGAGI come from the germline V gene. The CDR3 sequence is CASTWTGNYGYTF. CDR3 sequence (DNA): TGTGCCAGCACCTGGACAGGGAACTATGGCTACACCTTC.

This clone was seen a single time. The V and J genes are TRBV7-2 and TRBJ1-1; D possibly corresponds to TRBD1 (5 bases). Per the germline V gene, CDR1 is SGHTA and CDR2 is FQGNSA. Deletions cut 7 bases from V and 0 bases from J, with 12 bases between. The CDR3 covers 14 residues. The CDR3 DNA reads as TGTGCCAGCATCCAGGGCAGAGTGAACACTGAAGCTTTCTTT. This gives the protein CASIQGRVNTEAFF.

This chain links TRBV18 with TRBJ1-1; D is possibly TRBD1 (5 bases). The CDR3 is 16 amino acids. Germline loops: CDR1 KGHSH, CDR2 LQKENI. Trimming took off 4 bases at V and 6 bases at J, with 21 bases between the two ends. CDR3: CASSLLDGGVSAEAFF. In nucleotides, the CDR3 is TGTGCCAGCTCACTCTTGGACGGGGGAGTAAGCGCTGAAGCTTTCTTT.

This rearrangement joins TRBV3-1 (or the pseudogene TRBV3-2) to TRBJ2-1; TRBD2 aligns across 11 bases. The CDR3 is made up of 15 amino acids. The germline gives CDR1 LGHDT, CDR2 YNNKEL (reference sequence). Trimming removed 4 bases from V and 8 bases from J; junction bases left unmatched: 7. In DNA, the CDR3 is TGTGCCAGCAGCCTTAGCGGGGGGGCATGGGATGAGCAGTTCTTC. Translating gives CASSLSGGAWDEQFF.

J is TRBJ2-7 and V is TRBV18; TRBD2 matches 8 bases. The V segment lost 0 bases and the J segment 6 bases; nucleotides outside the gene matches: 7. The CDR3 loop spans 15 amino acids. Per germline, CDR1 KGHSH and CDR2 LQKENI. CDR3: CASSPPSGSGGEQYF. The CDR3 bases are TGTGCCAGCTCACCACCGAGCGGGAGTGGGGGCGAGCAGTACTTC.